These T cell receptor beta chains were read from a single sample in a study of cytomegalovirus exposure and HLA in healthy donors. Data came from immunoSEQ multiplex PCR; TCRdb stores just in-frame clones and leaves some out. The repertoire holds 100,000 to 150,000 clones, with 70% to 80% as singletons. Sequenced input: PBMCs. These receptors were taken from a woman between 45 and 60 years old in good health and CMV-seropositive. CDR3s leave out the opening cysteine and the closing phenylalanine or tryptophan. Not all rows give a size; the values are once, few, many and, for expanded clones, a class.

size	V	J	CDR3
-	TRBV4-2	TRBJ1-1	ASSQDTGWRDTEAF
-	TRBV4-1	TRBJ1-5	ASSLYEGRNQPQH
-	TRBV4-3	TRBJ1-1	ASSQDSTFSPEAF
-	TRBV7-2	TRBJ2-3	ASSALRGTSGLDTQY
-	TRBV5-8	TRBJ1-2	ASSSVPLNYGYT
-	TRBV29-1	TRBJ2-3	SVEEYNTDTQY
-	TRBV2	TRBJ2-1	ASSEVRRDYNEQF
-	TRBV2	TRBJ2-7	ASGTSGTYEQY
-	TRBV5-4	TRBJ1-6	ASSSMTGTLNSPLH
-	TRBV5-1	TRBJ2-1	ASSFLAGDNEQF
-	TRBV5-1	TRBJ2-2	ASSFYRGENTGELF
-	TRBV5-1	TRBJ2-7	ASSFAQAGSKGEQY
once	TRBV5-1	TRBJ2-2	ASSSLEGLDGELF
once	TRBV29-1	TRBJ2-6	SGAISGANVLT
-	TRBV4-3	TRBJ2-5	ASSQDPEETQY
-	TRBV5-1	TRBJ1-1	ASSRTGKMNTEAF
few	TRBV27	TRBJ2-7	ASSLSETAYEQY
few	TRBV19	TRBJ2-2	ASSIRAAGLATGELF
-	TRBV6-5	TRBJ1-2	ASSRGGFYGYT
-	TRBV19	TRBJ2-7	ASSMGRGVSSSYEQY
few	TRBV30	TRBJ1-5	AWTRQGPNQPQH
few	TRBV5-4	TRBJ1-1	ASSPKRGGMNTEAF
-	TRBV5-4	TRBJ2-2	ASSLSGGNTGELF
once	TRBV19	TRBJ2-1	ASSIRLAGAYNEQF
-	TRBV29-1	TRBJ2-5	SGTADTGGGQY
-	TRBV7-9	TRBJ1-2	ASSLALNNGYT
-	TRBV5-4	TRBJ2-7	ASSYQGSDEQY
once	TRBV4-2	TRBJ2-1	ASSQDSYGYNEQF